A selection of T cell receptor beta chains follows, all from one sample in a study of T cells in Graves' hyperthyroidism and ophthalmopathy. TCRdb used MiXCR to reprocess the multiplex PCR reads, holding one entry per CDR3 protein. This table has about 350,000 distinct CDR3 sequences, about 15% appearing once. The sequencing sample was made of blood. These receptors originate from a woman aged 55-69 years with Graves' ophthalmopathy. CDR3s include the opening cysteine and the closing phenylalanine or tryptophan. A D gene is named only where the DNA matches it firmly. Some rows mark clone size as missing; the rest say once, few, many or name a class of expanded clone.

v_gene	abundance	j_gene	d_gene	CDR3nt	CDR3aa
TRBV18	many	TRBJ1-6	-	TGTGCCAGCTCACCACCGGCAAGCCCCCTCCACTTT	CASSPPASPLHF
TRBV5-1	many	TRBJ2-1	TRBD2	TGCGCCAGCAGCTTGGGGCTAGCGGGAGGCACCTCAATCTACAATGAGCAGTTCTTC	CASSLGLAGGTSIYNEQFF
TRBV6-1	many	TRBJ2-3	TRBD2	TGTGCCAGCAGTCGGACTAGCGGGAGGGAGGTAGATACGCAGTATTTT	CASSRTSGREVDTQYF
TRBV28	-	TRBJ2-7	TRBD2	TGTGCCGCGTTGCGTAGCGGGAGGGTCTACGAGCAGTACTTC	CAALRSGRVYEQYF
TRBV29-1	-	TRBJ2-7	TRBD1	TGCAGCGTTAGGGACAGGAGCTCCTACGAGCAGTACTTC	CSVRDRSSYEQYF
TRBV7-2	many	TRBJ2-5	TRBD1	TGTGCCAGCAGCTTGGGGTCGACAGGGGGCCAAGAGACCCAGTACTTC	CASSLGSTGGQETQYF
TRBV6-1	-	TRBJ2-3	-	TGTGCCAGCAGCCCCATGGGGGTCGGGACAGATACGCAGTATTTT	CASSPMGVGTDTQYF
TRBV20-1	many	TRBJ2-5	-	TGCAGTGCTAGAGATGGGGCACGGGCCGGGGAGACCCAGTACTTC	CSARDGARAGETQYF
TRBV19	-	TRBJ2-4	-	TGTGCCAGTAGTTCGTCGGAGGGAGTAAAAAACATTCAGTACTTC	CASSSSEGVKNIQYF
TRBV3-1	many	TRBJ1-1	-	TGTGCCAGCAGCCAACAGCCCTCCATGAACACTGAAGCTTTCTTT	CASSQQPSMNTEAFF
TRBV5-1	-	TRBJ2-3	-	TGCGCCAGTGGGATAGGCTACACAGATACGCAGTATTTT	CASGIGYTDTQYF
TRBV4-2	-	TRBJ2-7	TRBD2	TGTGCCAGCAGCCAAGATCGGACTAGCGGGATCTACGAGCAGTACTTC	CASSQDRTSGIYEQYF
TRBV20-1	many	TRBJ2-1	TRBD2	TGCAGTGCTGAGGGACTAGCGGGAGGATATAGCTCCTACAATGAGCAGTTCTTC	CSAEGLAGGYSSYNEQFF